The 28 T cell receptor beta chains below come from one sample, sequenced in a study of blood T cell repertoires in COVID-19. The repertoire was sequenced with immunoSEQ multiplex PCR; TCRdb's copy has only in-frame clones and lacks some. The table records approximately 94,000 clones, roughly 92% of them present only once. Sequenced sample: peripheral blood. The source of these receptors is a man aged 45-65 years with active COVID-19.

The chain joins TRBV5-1 to TRBJ2-7; D might be TRBD2 (6 bases). The CDR3 sequence is 14 residues long. Trimming stripped 2 bases from V and 0 bases from J, with 9 bases between. The V gene's germline CDR1 is SGHRS and CDR2 YFSETQ. The CDR3 region has the DNA TGCGCCAGCAGCTTTGGCGGGGTCTCCTACGAGCAGTACTTC. Translation: CASSFGGVSYEQYF.

The J gene is TRBJ1-5, the V gene TRBV19, with D perhaps TRBD1 (5 bases). Germline V gene lookup returns CDR1 LNHDA and CDR2 SQIVND (reference sequence). V lost 5 bases and J 7 bases, leaving 15 bases between the germline ends. CDR3 length equals 14 residues. The CDR3 is CASSPGQGWQPQHF. The CDR3 DNA reads as TGTGCCAGTAGTCCCGGGCAGGGATGGCAGCCCCAGCATTTT.

J is TRBJ2-3 and V is TRBV3-1 (or the pseudogene TRBV3-2); D gene ambiguous. The CDR3 is made up of 14 amino acids. Trimming cost V 4 bases and J 5 bases, with 13 bases left between them. Germline V gene lookup returns CDR1 LGHDT and CDR2 YNNKEL (reference sequence). CDR3 loop: CASSRNAPGDTQYF. The CDR3 nucleotides read TGTGCCAGCAGCCGAAACGCCCCGGGAGATACGCAGTATTTT.

V gene TRBV6-5 combines with J gene TRBJ1-3; possible D gene TRBD1, 5 bases. The V gene lost 0 bases and the J gene lost 1 base, with 7 bases spanning the gap. The CDR3 sequence is 15 residues long. CDR1 and CDR2 (germline): MNHEY, SVGAGI. The CDR3 reads CASSYSTESGNTIYF. DNA of the CDR3: TGTGCCAGCAGTTACTCGACAGAATCTGGAAACACCATATATTTT.

Here the CDR3 DNA reads TGTGCCAGCAGTATCAACAGGCCCTACAATGAGCAGTTCTTC. Residues: CASSINRPYNEQFF. V and J are TRBV27 and TRBJ2-1, with D possibly TRBD1 on 5 matching bases. V gave up 5 bases and J gave up 2 bases, with 10 bases separating them. Per germline, CDR1 MNHEY and CDR2 SMNVEV (reference sequence). The length of the CDR3 is 14 residues.

The V gene is TRBV5-1, the J gene TRBJ1-6; TRBD1 agrees at 8 bases. This CDR3 contains 14 residues. V lost 4 bases to trimming and J lost 7 bases; unmatched junction nucleotides: 4. Germline assignment: CDR1 SGHRS and CDR2 YFSETQ. In DNA, the CDR3 is TGCGCCAGCAGCCCGGGACAGGAGAATTCACCCCTCCACTTT. It codes for CASSPGQENSPLHF.

CDR3 DNA sequence: TGTGCCAGCAGGTTACAGGGCCCCGGGGAGCTGTTTTTT. It encodes CASRLQGPGELFF. The chain links TRBV7-9 to TRBJ2-2, with D tentatively TRBD1 (6 bases). The CDR3 contains 13 residues. CDR1 is SEHNR, CDR2 FQNEAQ, per germline (reference sequence). Trimming took off 6 bases at V and 6 bases at J, with 11 bases between the two ends.

The gene calls are TRBV28 and TRBJ1-1; 7 nucleotides match TRBD1. J gave up 4 bases and V 6 bases, and 11 bases lay outside the gene matches. The length of the CDR3 is 15 residues. Germline V gene lookup returns CDR1 MDHEN and CDR2 SYDVKM. The CDR3 reads CASRPMTGSVTEAFF. The CDR3 coding sequence is TGTGCCAGCAGACCGATGACAGGGTCGGTCACTGAAGCTTTCTTT.

The chain uses TRBV7-2 and TRBJ2-5; 11 nucleotides agree with TRBD2. The V and J ends lost 3 bases and 5 bases, in that order; junction bases with no gene match: 8. Per the germline V gene, CDR1 is SGHTA and CDR2 is FQGNSA. This CDR3 is built from 16 residues. In DNA, the CDR3 is TGTGCCAGCAGCTTCACTAGCGGGGGAGGGCGGGAGACCCAGTACTTC. This sequence encodes CASSFTSGGGRETQYF.

The rearrangement uses TRBV15 and TRBJ1-5, with 8 bases identical to TRBD1. With 5 bases clipped from V and 6 bases from J, the junction kept 9 bases outside the gene matches. This CDR3 comprises 15 residues. From germline, CDR1 is LNHNV and CDR2 YYDKDF (reference sequence). This CDR3 reads CATSGGTGKTQPQHF. The CDR3 region has the DNA TGTGCCACCAGCGGAGGGACAGGAAAGACTCAGCCCCAGCATTTT.

This chain connects TRBV19 to TRBJ1-5; 9 bases are shared with TRBD1. Losses at the gene ends were 3 bases for V and 1 base for J; bases not matched to a gene: 4. Germline assignment: CDR1 LNHDA and CDR2 SQIVND (reference sequence). This CDR3 is built from 16 residues. The CDR3 sequence is CASSIRDRVSNQPQHF. The CDR3 nucleotides are TGTGCCAGTAGTATCCGGGACAGGGTAAGCAATCAGCCCCAGCATTTT.

This clone was found once. This chain connects TRBV5-5 to TRBJ2-3; possible D gene TRBD2, 6 bases. Trimming took off 0 bases at V and 3 bases at J, with 8 bases between the two ends. From germline, CDR1 is SGHKS and CDR2 YYEKEE (reference sequence). The CDR3 has 14 residues. CDR3 coding DNA: TGTGCCAGCAGCTTGGGGAGGGAAACAGATACGCAGTATTTT. Its translation: CASSLGRETDTQYF.

The chain carries TRBV29-1 and TRBJ2-3; weak D call: TRBD1 (6 bases). V was shortened by 5 bases and J by 0 bases, with 15 bases between the two germline ends. CDR1 and CDR2 (germline): SQVTM, ANQGSEA. The CDR3 covers 15 residues. The CDR3 DNA reads as TGCAGCGTTCAGCCGACAGGTGCTAGCACAGATACGCAGTATTTT. Translating gives CSVQPTGASTDTQYF.

The chain recombines TRBV7-3 with TRBJ2-3; 10 bases map to TRBD1. Germline V gene sequence: CDR1 SGHTA, CDR2 FQGTGA. V was clipped by 2 bases and J by 7 bases; unmatched bases: 3. This CDR3 spans 14 amino acids. The CDR3 nucleotides are TGTGCCAGCAGCTTAGGGGACAGGGGAAATACGCAGTATTTT. This translates into CASSLGDRGNTQYF.

The V gene is TRBV5-1, the J gene TRBJ2-3; 11 bases match TRBD2. The CDR3 sequence is 17 residues long. Losses at the gene ends were 6 bases for V and 0 bases for J; bases not matched to a gene: 9. Germline-derived CDR1 and CDR2 are SGHRS and YFSETQ. The CDR3 DNA reads as TGCGCCAGCACCTCCCTGGTAGCGGGGGGGAGCACAGATACGCAGTATTTT. This codes for CASTSLVAGGSTDTQYF.

This sequence joins TRBV20-1 and TRBJ2-1, with TRBD2 matching over 7 bases. The CDR3 totals 14 residues. V shed 3 bases and J 4 bases; nucleotides not matched to a gene: 6. Germline values: CDR1 DFQATT, CDR2 SNEGSKA (reference sequence). The CDR3: CSASTAGIYNEQFF. The CDR3 nucleotides are TGCAGTGCTAGTACAGCGGGGATTTACAATGAGCAGTTCTTC.

V and J are TRBV2 and TRBJ2-5; 12 nucleotides align to TRBD1. The CDR3 has 15 residues. Germline CDR1 is SNHLY and CDR2 is FYNNEI. With V trimmed by 3 bases and J by 4 bases, 3 bases remained unmatched. CDR3 in DNA: TGTGCCAGCAGTGAGCAGGGACAGGGGGCAGAGACCCAGTACTTC. Its protein product is CASSEQGQGAETQYF.

CDR3 sequence reads: CASSEGWRPSRNEQFF. In nucleotides, the CDR3 is TGTGCCAGCAGTGAGGGTTGGCGACCTAGTCGGAATGAGCAGTTCTTC. V is TRBV2 and J is TRBJ2-1; no clear D gene. The CDR3 consists of 16 residues. CDR1 and CDR2 from the germline V gene are SNHLY and FYNNEI. V lost 3 bases and J 7 bases, leaving 19 bases between the germline ends.

The chain is built from TRBV3-1 (or the pseudogene TRBV3-2) and TRBJ2-3; 12 nucleotides line up with TRBD2. The CDR3 totals 16 residues. The V gene's germline CDR1 is LGHDT and CDR2 YNNKEL (reference sequence). V lost 5 bases, J lost 2 bases, and 5 bases stayed unmatched. The CDR3 DNA is TGTGCCAGCAGCAGACGGACTAGCGGGACCACAGATACGCAGTATTTT. It translates to CASSRRTSGTTDTQYF.

This chain links TRBV19 with TRBJ1-1; perhaps TRBD1 as D (5 bases). Germline lookup yields CDR1 LNHDA and CDR2 SQIVND (reference sequence). There are 15 residues in the CDR3. V was clipped by 1 base and J by 4 bases, with 13 bases between them. The CDR3, as DNA: TGTGCCAGTAGTATAGTTTCGGGGGAGGGCACTGAAGCTTTCTTT. It yields the protein CASSIVSGEGTEAFF.

The V gene is TRBV6-2 or TRBV6-3, the J gene TRBJ1-5; 8 nucleotides line up with TRBD1. With V trimmed by 4 bases and J by 4 bases, 6 bases remained unmatched. Per the germline V gene, CDR1 is MNHEY and CDR2 is SVGEGT. The length of the CDR3 is 15 residues. This CDR3 is CASSWTGRRNQPQHF. The CDR3 DNA reads as TGTGCCAGCAGTTGGACAGGGAGGAGGAATCAGCCCCAGCATTTT.

The rearrangement joins TRBV27 to TRBJ1-2, with 7 positions matching TRBD1. This CDR3 has 15 amino acids. Germline V gene lookup returns CDR1 MNHEY and CDR2 SMNVEV (reference sequence). V was pared by 0 bases and J by 4 bases, with 5 bases of the junction left unmatched. Here the CDR3 DNA reads TGTGCCAGCAGTTTATCGGGGCAGGGGGGCTATGGCTACACCTTC. Translated, it gives CASSLSGQGGYGYTF.

This chain uses TRBV10-1 with TRBJ2-3, with 9 bases that match TRBD2. This CDR3 is 17 amino acids long. Losses at the gene ends were 0 bases for V and 5 bases for J; bases not matched to a gene: 9. Germline CDR1 WNHNN, CDR2 SYGVQD (reference sequence). The CDR3 bases are TGCGCCAGCAGTGAGTCGATAGCGGGAGAGAAGGGAGATACGCAGTATTTT. Protein sequence: CASSESIAGEKGDTQYF.

This clone was seen only a few times. The chain has TRBV14 and TRBJ2-7, with TRBD2 as a possible D gene (6 bases). The CDR3 is 17 amino acids. V lost 5 bases to trimming and J lost 4 bases, with 24 bases between them. The germline gives CDR1 SGHDN, CDR2 FVKESK. For the CDR3, the DNA is TGTGCCAGCAGCGAGGATACCCGGGACTCCCATAATTACGAGCAGTACGTC. This gives the protein CASSEDTRDSHNYEQYV.

V is TRBV6-5 and J is TRBJ1-3; 7 nucleotides align to TRBD1. From germline, CDR1 is MNHEY and CDR2 SVGAGI. The ends lost 7 bases at V and 2 bases at J; junction bases unmatched: 5. This CDR3 comprises 14 residues. The DNA for the CDR3 is TGTGCCAGCAACCCGACAGGGACTGGAAACACCATATATTTT. It specifies CASNPTGTGNTIYF.

The rearrangement uses TRBV9 and TRBJ2-2; D is perhaps TRBD2 (5 bases). The CDR3 is made up of 14 amino acids. Germline values: CDR1 SGDLS, CDR2 YYNGEE. V gave up 6 bases and J gave up 5 bases, with 14 bases separating them. This CDR3 is CASTTAWETGELFF. The CDR3 DNA follows: TGTGCCAGCACCACCGCATGGGAGACCGGGGAGCTGTTTTTT.

V is TRBV11-3 and J is TRBJ2-3; D not certain. The CDR3 runs to 15 residues. In germline, CDR1 is SGHNT, CDR2 YENEEA. Trimming removed 2 bases from V and 3 bases from J, with 12 bases in between. CDR3 amino acids: CASSLMGSLTDTQYF. The CDR3 DNA reads TGTGCCAGCAGCTTAATGGGCAGCTTGACAGATACGCAGTATTTT.

The rearrangement links TRBV5-1 to TRBJ2-6, with D maybe TRBD2 (5 bases). V lost 4 bases to trimming and J lost 0 bases, with 8 bases between them. From germline, CDR1 is SGHRS and CDR2 YFSETQ. The CDR3 loop spans 15 amino acids. The CDR3 here is CASSEGPSGANVLTF. For the CDR3, the DNA is TGCGCCAGCAGCGAGGGTCCCTCTGGGGCCAACGTCCTGACTTTC. Variable domain in full (rest from reference TRBV5-1 and TRBJ2-6): KAGVTQTPRYLIKTRGQQVTLSCSPISGHRSVSWYQQTPGQGLQFLFEYFSETQRNKGNFPGRFSGRQFSNSRSEMNVSTLELGDSALYLCASSEGPSGANVLTFGAGSRLTVL.